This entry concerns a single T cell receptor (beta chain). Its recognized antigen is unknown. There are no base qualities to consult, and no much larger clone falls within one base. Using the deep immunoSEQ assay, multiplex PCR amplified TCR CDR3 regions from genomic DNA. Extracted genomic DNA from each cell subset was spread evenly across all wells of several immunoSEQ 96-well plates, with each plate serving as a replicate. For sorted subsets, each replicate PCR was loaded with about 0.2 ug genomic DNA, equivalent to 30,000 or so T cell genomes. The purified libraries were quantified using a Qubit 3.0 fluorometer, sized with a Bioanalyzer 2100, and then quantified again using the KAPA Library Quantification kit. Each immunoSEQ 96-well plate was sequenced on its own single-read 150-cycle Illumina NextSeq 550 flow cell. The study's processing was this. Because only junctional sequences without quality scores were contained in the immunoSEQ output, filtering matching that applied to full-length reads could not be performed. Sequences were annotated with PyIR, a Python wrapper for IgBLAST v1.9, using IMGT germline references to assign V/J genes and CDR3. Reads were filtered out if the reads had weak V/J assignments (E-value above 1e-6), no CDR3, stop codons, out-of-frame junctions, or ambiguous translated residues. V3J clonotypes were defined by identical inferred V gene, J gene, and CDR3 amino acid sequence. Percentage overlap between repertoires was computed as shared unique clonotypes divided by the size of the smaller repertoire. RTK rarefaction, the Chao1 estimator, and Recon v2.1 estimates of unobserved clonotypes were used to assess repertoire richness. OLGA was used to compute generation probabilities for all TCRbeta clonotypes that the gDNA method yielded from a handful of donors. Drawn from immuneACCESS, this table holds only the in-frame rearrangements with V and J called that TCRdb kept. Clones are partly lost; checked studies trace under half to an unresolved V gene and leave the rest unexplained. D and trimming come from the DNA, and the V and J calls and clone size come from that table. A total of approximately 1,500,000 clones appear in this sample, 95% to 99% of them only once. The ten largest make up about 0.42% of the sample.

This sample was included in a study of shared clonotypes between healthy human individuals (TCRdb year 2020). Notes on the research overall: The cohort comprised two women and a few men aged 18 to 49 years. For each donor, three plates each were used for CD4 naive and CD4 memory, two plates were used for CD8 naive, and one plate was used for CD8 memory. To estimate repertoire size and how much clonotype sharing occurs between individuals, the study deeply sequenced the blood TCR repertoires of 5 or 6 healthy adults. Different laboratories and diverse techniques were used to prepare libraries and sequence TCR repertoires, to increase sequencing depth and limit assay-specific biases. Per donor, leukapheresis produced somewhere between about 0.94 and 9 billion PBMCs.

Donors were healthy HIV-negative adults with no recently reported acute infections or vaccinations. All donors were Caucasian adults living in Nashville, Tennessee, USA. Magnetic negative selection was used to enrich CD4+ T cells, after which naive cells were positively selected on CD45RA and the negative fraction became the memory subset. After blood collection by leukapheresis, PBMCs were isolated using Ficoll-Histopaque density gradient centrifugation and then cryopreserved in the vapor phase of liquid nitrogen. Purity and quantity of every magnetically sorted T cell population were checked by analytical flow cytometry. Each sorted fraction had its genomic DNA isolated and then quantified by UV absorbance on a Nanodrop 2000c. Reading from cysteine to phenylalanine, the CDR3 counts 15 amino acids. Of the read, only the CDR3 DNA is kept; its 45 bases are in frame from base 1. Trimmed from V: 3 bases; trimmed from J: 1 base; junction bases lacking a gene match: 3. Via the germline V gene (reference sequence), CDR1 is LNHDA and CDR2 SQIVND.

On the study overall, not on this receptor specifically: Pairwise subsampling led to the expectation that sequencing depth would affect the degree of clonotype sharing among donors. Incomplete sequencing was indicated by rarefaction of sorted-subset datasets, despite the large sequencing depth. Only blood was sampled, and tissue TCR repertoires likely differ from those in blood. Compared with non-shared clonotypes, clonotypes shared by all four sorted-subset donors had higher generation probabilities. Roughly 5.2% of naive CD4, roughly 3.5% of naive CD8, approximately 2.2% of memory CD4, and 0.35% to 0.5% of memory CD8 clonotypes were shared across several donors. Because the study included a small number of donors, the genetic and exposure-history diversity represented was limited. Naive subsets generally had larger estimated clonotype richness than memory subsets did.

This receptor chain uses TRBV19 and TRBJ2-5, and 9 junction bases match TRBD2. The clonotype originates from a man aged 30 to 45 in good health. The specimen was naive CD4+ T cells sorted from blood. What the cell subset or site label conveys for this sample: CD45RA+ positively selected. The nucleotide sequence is TGTGCCAGTAGTATGGGTAGCGGGAGCCAAGAGACCCAGTACTTC. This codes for CASSMGSGSQETQYF.